This TCR beta chain was identified during a study of cytomegalovirus exposure and HLA in healthy donors. The study, taken as a whole, reports: In the roughly 120 validation repertoires, a later analysis found that first-cohort TCR clusters tended to co-occur. Usually a TCR sequence was rare, but some public TCRs were found in many donors.

The CDR3 is 14 amino acids. Germline V gene data show CDR1 as SQVTM and CDR2 as ANQGSEA. V was trimmed by 3 bases and J by 8 bases, leaving 18 bases between them. Separation from the roughly 670-subject first cohort characterized the 120-subject validation cohort, to which the donors belonged. As to this clone: Its antigen is not identified.

The method was immunoSEQ multiplex PCR; TCRdb's version includes in-frame clones alone and lacks a portion of them. The data hold roughly 45,000 clones, with 94% observed a single time. Sequences were obtained from PBMCs. The TCR sequence derives from a woman aged 18-29 years in good health and CMV-seropositive. This chain links TRBV29-1 with TRBJ2-3; perhaps TRBD1 as D (6 bases). The CDR3 is CSVEGQGPIPTQYF. The CDR3 nucleotides read TGCAGCGTTGAGGGCCAGGGGCCCATCCCTACGCAGTATTTT.